This TCR beta chain was observed in a study of CD8 T cells in ankylosing spondylitis (dated by TCRdb to 2016 to 2017). Regarding the complete study: The study profiled T cell receptor beta repertoires in healthy donors and ankylosing spondylitis patients to find disease-linked TCR variants. The full study cohort was made up of 25 to 30 ankylosing spondylitis patients and 108 healthy donors. Peripheral blood was sampled, and synovial fluid was additionally collected from ankylosing spondylitis patients.

Data came from an Illumina HiSeq 2500. TCR beta libraries were prepared by quantitative 5'-RACE with molecular barcodes. In the source study's methods: A new computational method, built on a probabilistic model of VDJ rearrangement, was used to identify disease-linked TCR variants. TCRdb reworked the public reads: Q25 trimming with fastp, MiXCR clone assembly, productive beta chains retained. Rows with one shared CDR3 protein collapse into an entry with the most common genes and DNA. V and J calls and clone size were set by TCRdb, not the authors. The sample table lists around 890,000 distinct CDR3 sequences, about 12% of them with a count of one. The ten largest account for 0.51% of the sample. The table lists this clonotype with many counts. What antigen it recognizes has not been identified. No qualities accompany the bases; no much larger clone lies one base away. Results the study describes overall, beyond this receptor: Blood from ankylosing spondylitis patients appeared to be characterized by a TCR beta motif made up of several highly homologous amino acid variants. A CD8+ phenotype was shown by the disease-linked clones, which were found at relatively low frequencies in peripheral blood. Some motif variants were previously reported in synovial fluid and blood of reactive arthritis patients, suggesting common disease-initiation mechanisms. The disease-linked clones were reported as significantly enriched in matched synovial fluid samples from ankylosing spondylitis patients.

Sequencing was performed on blood, either unsorted or a sorted T cell fraction (not recorded which). The receptor's source is a male donor with ankylosing spondylitis.

The nucleotide sequence is given as TGCAGTGCTAGAGATCCCCGGAGCAATGAGCAGTTCTTC. It translates to CSARDPRSNEQFF. The chain couples TRBV20-1 to TRBJ2-1, with no confidently assigned D gene. Reading the germline V gene (reference sequence) gives CDR1 DFQATT and CDR2 SNEGSKA. The CDR3 goes from the cysteine to the phenylalanine over 13 residues. Only the CDR3 part of the read is kept: 39 bases, read in frame from the first base. Cut back by 0 bases and 6 bases, the V and J ends lie 9 bases apart.